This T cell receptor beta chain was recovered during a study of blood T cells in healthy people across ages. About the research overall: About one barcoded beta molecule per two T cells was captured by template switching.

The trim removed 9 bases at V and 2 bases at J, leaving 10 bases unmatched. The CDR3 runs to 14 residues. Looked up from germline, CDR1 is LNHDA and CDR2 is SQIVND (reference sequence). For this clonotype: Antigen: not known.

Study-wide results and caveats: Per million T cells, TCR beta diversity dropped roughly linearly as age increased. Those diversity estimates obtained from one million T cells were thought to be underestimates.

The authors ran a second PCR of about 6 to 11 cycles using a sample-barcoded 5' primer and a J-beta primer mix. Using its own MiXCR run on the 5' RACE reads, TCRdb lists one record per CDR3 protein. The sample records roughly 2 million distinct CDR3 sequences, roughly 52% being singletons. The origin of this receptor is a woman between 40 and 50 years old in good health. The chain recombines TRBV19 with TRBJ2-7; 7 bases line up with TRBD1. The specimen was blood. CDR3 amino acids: CASRPRDRPYEQYF. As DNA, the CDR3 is TGTGCCAGCCGACCGAGGGACAGACCCTACGAGCAGTACTTC.